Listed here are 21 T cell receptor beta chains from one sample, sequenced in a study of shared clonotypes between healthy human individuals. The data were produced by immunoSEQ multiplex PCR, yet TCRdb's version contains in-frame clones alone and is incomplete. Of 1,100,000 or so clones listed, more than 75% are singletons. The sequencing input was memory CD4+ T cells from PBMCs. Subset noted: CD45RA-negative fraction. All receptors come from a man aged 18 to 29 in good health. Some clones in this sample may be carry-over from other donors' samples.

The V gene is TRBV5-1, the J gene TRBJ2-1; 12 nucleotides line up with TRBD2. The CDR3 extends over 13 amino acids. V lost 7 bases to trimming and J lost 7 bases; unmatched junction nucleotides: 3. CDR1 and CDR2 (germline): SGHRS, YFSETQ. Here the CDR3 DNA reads TGCGCCAGCGGACTAGCGGGATTAAATGAGCAGTTCTTC. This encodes CASGLAGLNEQFF.

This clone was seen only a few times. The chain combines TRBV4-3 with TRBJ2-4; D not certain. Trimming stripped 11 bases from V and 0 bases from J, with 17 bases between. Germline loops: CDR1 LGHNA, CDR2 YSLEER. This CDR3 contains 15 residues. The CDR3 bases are TGCGCCCAAAGACGAATTCGACTAGCCAAAAACATTCAGTACTTC. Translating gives CAQRRIRLAKNIQYF.

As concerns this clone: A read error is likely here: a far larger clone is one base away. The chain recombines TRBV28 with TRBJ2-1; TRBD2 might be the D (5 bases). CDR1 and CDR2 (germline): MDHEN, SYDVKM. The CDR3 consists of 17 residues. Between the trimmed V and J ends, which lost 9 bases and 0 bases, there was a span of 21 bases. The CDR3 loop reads CASTSARQLSSYNEQFF. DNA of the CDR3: TGTGCCAGTACTAGTGCGAGACAATTAAGCTCCTACAATGAGCAGTTCTTC.

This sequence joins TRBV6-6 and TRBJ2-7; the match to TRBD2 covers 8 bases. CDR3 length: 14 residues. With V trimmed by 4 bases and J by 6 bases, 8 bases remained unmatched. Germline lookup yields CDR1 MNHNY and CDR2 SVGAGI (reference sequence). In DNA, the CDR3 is TGTGCCAGCAGTTTTTTCGCGGGGGGTAGCGAGCAGTACTTC. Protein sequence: CASSFFAGGSEQYF.

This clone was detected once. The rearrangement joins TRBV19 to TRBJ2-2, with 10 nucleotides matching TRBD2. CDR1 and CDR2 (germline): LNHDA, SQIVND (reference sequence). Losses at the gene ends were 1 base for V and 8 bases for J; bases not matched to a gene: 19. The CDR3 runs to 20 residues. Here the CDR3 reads CASSIARMETSGTTRGELFF. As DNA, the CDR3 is TGTGCCAGTAGTATAGCTCGAATGGAAACTAGCGGGACTACTCGAGGGGAGCTGTTTTTT. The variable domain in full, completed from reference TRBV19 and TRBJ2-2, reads DGGITQSPKYLFRKEGQNVTLSCEQNLNHDAMYWYRQDPGQGLRLIYYSQIVNDFQKGDIAEGYSVSREKKESFPLTVTSAQKNPTAFYLCASSIARMETSGTTRGELFFGEGSRLTVL.

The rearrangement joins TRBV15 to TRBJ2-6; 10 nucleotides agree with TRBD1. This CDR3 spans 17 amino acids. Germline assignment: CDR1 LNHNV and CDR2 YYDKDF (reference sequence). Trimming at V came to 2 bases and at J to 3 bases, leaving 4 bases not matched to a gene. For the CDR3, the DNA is TGTGCCACCAGCAGACGACAGGGGGCGGGTGGGGCCAACGTCCTGACTTTC. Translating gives CATSRRQGAGGANVLTF.

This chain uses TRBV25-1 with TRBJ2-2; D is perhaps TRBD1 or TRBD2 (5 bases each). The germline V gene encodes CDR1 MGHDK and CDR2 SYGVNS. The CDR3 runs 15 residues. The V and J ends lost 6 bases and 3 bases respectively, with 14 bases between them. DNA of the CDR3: TGTGCCAGCAGAAACCGGGGACCCGACACCGGGGAGCTGTTTTTT. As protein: CASRNRGPDTGELFF.

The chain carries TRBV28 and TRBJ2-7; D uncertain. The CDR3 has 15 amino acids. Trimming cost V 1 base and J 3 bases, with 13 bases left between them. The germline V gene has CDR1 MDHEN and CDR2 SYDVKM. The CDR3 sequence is CASSLSSGRHYEQYF. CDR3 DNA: TGTGCCAGCAGTTTATCTTCTGGGCGACACTACGAGCAGTACTTC.

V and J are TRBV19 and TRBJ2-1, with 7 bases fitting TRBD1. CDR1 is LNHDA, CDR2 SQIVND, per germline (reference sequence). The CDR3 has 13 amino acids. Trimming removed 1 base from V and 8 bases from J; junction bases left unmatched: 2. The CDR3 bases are TGTGCCAGTAGTATAGGACAGGGAGATGAGCAGTTCTTC. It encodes CASSIGQGDEQFF.

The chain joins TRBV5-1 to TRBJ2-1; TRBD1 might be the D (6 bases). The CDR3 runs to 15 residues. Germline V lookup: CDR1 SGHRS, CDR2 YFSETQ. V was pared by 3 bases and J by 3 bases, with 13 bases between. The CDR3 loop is CASSSDSPDYNEQFF. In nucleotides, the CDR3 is TGCGCCAGCAGCTCGGACAGTCCTGACTACAATGAGCAGTTCTTC. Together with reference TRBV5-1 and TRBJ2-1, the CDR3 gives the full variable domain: KAGVTQTPRYLIKTRGQQVTLSCSPISGHRSVSWYQQTPGQGLQFLFEYFSETQRNKGNFPGRFSGRQFSNSRSEMNVSTLELGDSALYLCASSSDSPDYNEQFFGPGTRLTVL.

CDR3 protein: CATFRGPGTEAFF. The CDR3 DNA sequence: TGTGCCACCTTCCGGGGGCCGGGCACTGAAGCTTTCTTT. This chain uses TRBV28 with TRBJ1-1, with a weak D call TRBD1 (6 bases). Looked up from germline, CDR1 is MDHEN and CDR2 is SYDVKM. The V end was cut by 10 bases, the J end by 4 bases, with 16 bases between. This CDR3 region has 13 residues.

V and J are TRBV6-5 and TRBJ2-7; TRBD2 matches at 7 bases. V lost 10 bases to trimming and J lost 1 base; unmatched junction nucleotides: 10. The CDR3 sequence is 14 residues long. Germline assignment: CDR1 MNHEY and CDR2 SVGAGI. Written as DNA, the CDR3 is TGTGCCACCATCCAGGCGGGAGTTTCCTACGAGCAGTACTTC. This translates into CATIQAGVSYEQYF.

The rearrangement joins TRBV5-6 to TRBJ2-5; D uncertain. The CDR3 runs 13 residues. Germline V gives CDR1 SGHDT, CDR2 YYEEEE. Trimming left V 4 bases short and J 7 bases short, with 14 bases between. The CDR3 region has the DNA TGTGCCAGCAGCCACGGACCCCTGGGGACCCAGTACTTC. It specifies CASSHGPLGTQYF.

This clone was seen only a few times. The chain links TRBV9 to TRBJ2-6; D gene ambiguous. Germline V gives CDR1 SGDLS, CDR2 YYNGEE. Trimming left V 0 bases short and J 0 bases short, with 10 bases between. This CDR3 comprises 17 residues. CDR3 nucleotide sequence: TGTGCCAGCAGCGTAGATCTATGGGGCTCTGGGGCCAACGTCCTGACTTTC. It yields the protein CASSVDLWGSGANVLTF.

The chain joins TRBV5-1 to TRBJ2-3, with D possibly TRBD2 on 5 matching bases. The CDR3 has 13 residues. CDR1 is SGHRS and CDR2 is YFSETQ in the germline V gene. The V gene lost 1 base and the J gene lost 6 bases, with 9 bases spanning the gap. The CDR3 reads CASSLSGMDTQYF. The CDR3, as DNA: TGCGCCAGCAGCTTGTCCGGGATGGATACGCAGTATTTT.

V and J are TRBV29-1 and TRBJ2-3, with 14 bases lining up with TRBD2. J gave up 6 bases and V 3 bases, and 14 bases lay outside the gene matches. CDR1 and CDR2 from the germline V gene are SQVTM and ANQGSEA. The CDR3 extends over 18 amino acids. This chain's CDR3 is CSVEGTSGSHYSSDTQYF. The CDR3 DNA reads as TGCAGCGTTGAGGGGACTAGCGGGAGTCATTACTCGTCCGATACGCAGTATTTT.

The CDR3 sequence: CASSQGPGQGPNEQFF. CDR3 DNA: TGTGCCAGCAGCCAAGGCCCGGGACAGGGACCCAATGAGCAGTTCTTC. This chain joins TRBV4-2 and TRBJ2-1; TRBD1 matches 9 bases. Germline loops: CDR1 LGHNA, CDR2 YNFKEQ. V trimming: 1 base; J trimming: 6 bases; junction bases outside the gene matches: 7. The CDR3 covers 16 residues.

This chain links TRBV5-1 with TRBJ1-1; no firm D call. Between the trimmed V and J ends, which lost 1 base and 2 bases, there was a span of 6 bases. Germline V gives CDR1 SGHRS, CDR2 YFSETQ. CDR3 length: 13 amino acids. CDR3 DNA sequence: TGCGCCAGCAGCTTGACAAGTAACACTGAAGCTTTCTTT. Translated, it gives CASSLTSNTEAFF.

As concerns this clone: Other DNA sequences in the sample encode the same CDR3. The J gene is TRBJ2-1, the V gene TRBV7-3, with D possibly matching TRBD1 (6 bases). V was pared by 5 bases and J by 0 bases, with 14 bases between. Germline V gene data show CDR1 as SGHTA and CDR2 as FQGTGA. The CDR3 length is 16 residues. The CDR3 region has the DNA TGTGCCAGCAGCCTAGCCGGGACAAGCTCCTACAATGAGCAGTTCTTC. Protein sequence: CASSLAGTSSYNEQFF.

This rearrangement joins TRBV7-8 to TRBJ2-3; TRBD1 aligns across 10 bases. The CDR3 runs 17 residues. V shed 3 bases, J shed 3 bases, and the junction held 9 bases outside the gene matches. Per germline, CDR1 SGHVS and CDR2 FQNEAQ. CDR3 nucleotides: TGTGCCAGCAGCTTGAGGGGACAGGGGAGGGTAACAGATACGCAGTATTTT. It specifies CASSLRGQGRVTDTQYF.

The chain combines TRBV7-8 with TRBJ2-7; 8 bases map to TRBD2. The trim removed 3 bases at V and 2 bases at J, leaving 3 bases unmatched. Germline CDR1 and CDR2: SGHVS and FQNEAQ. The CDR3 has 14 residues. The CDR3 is CASSLSGSAYEQYF. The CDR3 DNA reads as TGTGCCAGCAGCTTGAGCGGGAGTGCCTACGAGCAGTACTTC. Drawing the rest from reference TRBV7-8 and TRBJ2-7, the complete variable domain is GAGVSQSPRYKVAKRGQDVALRCDPISGHVSLFWYQQALGQGPEFLTYFQNEAQLDKSGLPSDRFFAERPEGSVSTLKIQRTQQEDSAVYLCASSLSGSAYEQYFGPGTRLTVT.